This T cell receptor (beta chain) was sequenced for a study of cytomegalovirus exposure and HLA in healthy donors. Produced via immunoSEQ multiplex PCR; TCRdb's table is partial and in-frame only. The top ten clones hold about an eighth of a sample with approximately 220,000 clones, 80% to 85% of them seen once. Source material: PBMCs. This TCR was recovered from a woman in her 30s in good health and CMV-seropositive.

The CDR3: CASSLETGASSYEQYF. CDR3 DNA: TGCGCCAGCAGCCTAGAGACAGGGGCTAGCTCCTACGAGCAGTACTTC. The J gene is TRBJ2-7, the V gene TRBV4-1; 8 nucleotides line up with TRBD1. The CDR3 consists of 16 residues. Unmatched junction bases numbered 8, after V lost 4 bases and J lost 0 bases. CDR1 MGHRA and CDR2 YSYEKL come from the germline V gene.